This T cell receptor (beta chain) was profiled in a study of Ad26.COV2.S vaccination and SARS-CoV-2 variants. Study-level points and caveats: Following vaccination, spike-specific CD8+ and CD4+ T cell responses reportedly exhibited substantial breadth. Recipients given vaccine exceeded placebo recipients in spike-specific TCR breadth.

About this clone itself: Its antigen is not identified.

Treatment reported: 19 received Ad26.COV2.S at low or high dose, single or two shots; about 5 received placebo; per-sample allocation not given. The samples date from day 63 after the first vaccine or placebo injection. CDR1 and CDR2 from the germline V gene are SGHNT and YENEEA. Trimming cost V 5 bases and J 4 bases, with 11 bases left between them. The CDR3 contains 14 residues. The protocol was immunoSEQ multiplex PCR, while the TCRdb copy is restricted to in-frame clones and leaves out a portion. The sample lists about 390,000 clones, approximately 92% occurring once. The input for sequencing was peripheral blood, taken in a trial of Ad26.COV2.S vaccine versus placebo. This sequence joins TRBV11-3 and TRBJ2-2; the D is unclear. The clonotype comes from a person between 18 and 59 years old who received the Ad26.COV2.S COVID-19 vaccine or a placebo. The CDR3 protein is CASSPIPSTGELFF. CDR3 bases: TGTGCCAGCAGCCCCATCCCGAGCACCGGGGAGCTGTTTTTT.